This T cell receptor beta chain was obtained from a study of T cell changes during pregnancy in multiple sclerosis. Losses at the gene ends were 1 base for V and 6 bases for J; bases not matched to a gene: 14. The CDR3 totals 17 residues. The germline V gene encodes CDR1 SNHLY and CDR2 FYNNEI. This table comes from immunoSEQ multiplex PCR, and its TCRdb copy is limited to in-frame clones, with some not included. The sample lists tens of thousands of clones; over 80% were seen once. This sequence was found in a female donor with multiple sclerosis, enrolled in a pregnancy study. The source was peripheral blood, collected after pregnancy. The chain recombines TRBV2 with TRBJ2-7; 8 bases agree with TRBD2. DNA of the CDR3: TGTGCCAGCAGTGAAGGACTAGCGTTCCTTTGGGGAGGCGAGCAGTACTTC. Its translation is CASSEGLAFLWGGEQYF.